This entry describes one TCR beta chain. Its specificity is not known. The TCR cDNA carried a universal primer site and UMIs from 5'RACE template switching. TCRdb re-called the 5' RACE reads through MiXCR, storing one row per CDR3 protein. The sample has 250,000 to 400,000 distinct CDR3 sequences; roughly 3.9% are singletons. This sample was taken from a study of T cells after yellow fever vaccination. The study's findings and limits: Post-booster repertoires again held most primary-vaccination clones (just under 97% CD4, 88% CD8). Contaminating bulk clonotypes could be abundant in FACS-sorted repertoires.

Germline V gene data show CDR1 as KGHSH and CDR2 as LQKENI. V shed 2 bases, J shed 0 bases, and the junction held 2 bases outside the gene matches. This CDR3 is built from 16 residues. V usage is TRBV18 and J usage is TRBJ1-1, with 11 bases lining up with TRBD1. The material was PBMCs, obtained 5 days after the yellow fever booster vaccination. This clonotype originated in a man between 18 and 29 years old who received the YFV17D yellow fever vaccine. This CDR3 is CASSPGQGAMNTEAFF. The CDR3 DNA reads TGTGCCAGCTCACCAGGACAGGGGGCGATGAACACTGAAGCTTTCTTT.